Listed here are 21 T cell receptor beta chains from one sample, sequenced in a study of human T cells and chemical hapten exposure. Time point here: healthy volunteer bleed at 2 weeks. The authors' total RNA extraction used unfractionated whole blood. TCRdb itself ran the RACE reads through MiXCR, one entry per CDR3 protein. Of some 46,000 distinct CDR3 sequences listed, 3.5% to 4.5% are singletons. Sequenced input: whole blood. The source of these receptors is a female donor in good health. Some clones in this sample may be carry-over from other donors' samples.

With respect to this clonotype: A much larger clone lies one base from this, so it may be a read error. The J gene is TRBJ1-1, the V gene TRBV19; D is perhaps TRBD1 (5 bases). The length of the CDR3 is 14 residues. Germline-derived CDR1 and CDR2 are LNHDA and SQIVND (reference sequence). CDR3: CANSMGQYNTEAFF. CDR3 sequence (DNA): TGTGCCAATAGTATGGGGCAGTATAACACTGAAGCTTTCTTT.

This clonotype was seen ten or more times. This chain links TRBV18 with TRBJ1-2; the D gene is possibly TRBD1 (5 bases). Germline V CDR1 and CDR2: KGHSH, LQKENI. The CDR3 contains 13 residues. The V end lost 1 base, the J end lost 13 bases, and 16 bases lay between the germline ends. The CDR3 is CASSPLRDEMITF. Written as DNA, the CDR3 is TGTGCCAGCTCACCACTCCGGGACGAGATGATCACCTTC.

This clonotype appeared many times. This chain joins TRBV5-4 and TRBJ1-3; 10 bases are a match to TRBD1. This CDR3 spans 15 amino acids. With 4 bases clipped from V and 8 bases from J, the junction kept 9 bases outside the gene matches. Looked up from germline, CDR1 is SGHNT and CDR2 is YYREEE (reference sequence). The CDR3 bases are TGTGCCAGCAGCCGCGTGACAGGGGGCCGGGACACCATATATTTT. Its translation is CASSRVTGGRDTIYF.

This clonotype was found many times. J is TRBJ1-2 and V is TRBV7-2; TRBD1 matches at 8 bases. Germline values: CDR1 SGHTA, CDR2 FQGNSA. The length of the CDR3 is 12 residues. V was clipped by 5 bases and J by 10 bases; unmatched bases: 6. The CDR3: CASSPTTGAYTF. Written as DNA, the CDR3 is TGTGCCAGCAGCCCAACGACAGGGGCCTACACCTTC.

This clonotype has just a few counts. The DNA of the CDR3 is TGCGCCAGCAGCTTGGAAAGTCCTAACTATGGCTACACCTTC. Translation: CASSLESPNYGYTF. The chain joins TRBV5-1 to TRBJ1-2, with D unresolved. The CDR3 spans 14 residues. The V gene's germline CDR1 is SGHRS and CDR2 YFSETQ. Deletions cut 0 bases from V and 0 bases from J, with 6 bases between.

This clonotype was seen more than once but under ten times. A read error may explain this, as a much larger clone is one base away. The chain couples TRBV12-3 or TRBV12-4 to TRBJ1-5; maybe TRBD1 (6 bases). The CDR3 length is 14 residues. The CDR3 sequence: CASRPTGANQPQNF. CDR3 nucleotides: TGTGCCAGCAGGCCGACAGGAGCGAATCAGCCCCAGAATTTT.

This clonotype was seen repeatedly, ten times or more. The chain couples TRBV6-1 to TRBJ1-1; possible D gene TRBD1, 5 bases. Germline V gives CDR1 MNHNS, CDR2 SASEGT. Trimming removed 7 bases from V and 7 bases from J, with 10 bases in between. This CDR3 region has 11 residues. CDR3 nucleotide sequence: TGTGCCAGCACGGCACAGGTTGAAGCTTTCTTT. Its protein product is CASTAQVEAFF.

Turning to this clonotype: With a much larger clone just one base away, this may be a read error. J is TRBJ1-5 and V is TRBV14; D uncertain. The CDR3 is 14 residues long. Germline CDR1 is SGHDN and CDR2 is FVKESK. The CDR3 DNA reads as TGTGCCAGCAGCCAAGACGAAAGCAATCAGCCCCAGAATTTT. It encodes CASSQDESNQPQNF.

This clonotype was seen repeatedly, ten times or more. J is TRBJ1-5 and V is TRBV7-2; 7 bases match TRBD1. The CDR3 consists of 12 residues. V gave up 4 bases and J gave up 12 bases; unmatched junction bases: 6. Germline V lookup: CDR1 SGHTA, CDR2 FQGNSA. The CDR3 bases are TGTGCCAGCAGCTCGTACCGGGACAGCCAGCATTTT. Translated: CASSSYRDSQHF.

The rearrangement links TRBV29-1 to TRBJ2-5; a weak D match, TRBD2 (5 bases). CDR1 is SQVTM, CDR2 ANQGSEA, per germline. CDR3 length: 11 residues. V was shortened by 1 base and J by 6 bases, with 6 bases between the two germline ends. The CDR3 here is CSVEVAKTQYF. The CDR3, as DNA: TGCAGCGTTGAAGTAGCGAAGACCCAGTACTTC.

The CDR3 loop is CASSYNTGTTEAFF. CDR3 DNA: TGTGCCAGCAGTTACAATACAGGGACCACTGAAGCTTTCTTT. V and J are TRBV6-2 or TRBV6-3 and TRBJ1-1, with a possible D match to TRBD1 (6 bases). The germline gives CDR1 MNHEY, CDR2 SVGEGT. Trimming removed 2 bases at V and 4 bases at J, with 11 bases between. This CDR3 region has 14 residues.

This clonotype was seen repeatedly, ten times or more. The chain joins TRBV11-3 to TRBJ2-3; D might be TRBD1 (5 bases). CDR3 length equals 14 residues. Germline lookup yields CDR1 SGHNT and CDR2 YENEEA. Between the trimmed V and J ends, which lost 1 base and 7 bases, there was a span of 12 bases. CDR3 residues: CASSLGQGQNTQYF. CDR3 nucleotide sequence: TGTGCCAGCAGCTTAGGGCAGGGTCAAAATACGCAGTATTTT.

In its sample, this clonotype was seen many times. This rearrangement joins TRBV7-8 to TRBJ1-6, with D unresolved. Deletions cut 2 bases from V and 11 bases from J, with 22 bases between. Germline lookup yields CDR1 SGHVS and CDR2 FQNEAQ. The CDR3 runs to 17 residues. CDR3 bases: TGTGCCAGCAGCTTACGACCATCGAGGGTCGGTTTGACACCCCTCCACTTT. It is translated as CASSLRPSRVGLTPLHF.

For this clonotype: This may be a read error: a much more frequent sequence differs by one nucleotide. The CDR3 DNA follows: TGTGCCACCAGTGATTTTGAATGGCAGTTCTTC. Amino acids: CATSDFEWQFF. The chain links TRBV24-1 to TRBJ2-1; D is unclear. The CDR3 loop spans 11 amino acids. V was trimmed by 1 base and J by 12 bases, leaving 6 bases between them. Per the germline V gene, CDR1 is KGHDR and CDR2 is SFDVKD.

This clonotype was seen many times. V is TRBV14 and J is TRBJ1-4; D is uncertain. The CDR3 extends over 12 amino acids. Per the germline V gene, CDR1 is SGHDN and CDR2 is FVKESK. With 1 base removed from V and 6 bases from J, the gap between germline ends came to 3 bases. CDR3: CASSQVYEKLFF. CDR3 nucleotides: TGTGCCAGCAGCCAAGTATATGAAAAACTGTTTTTT. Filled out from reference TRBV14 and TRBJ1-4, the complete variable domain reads EAGVTQFPSHSVIEKGQTVTLRCDPISGHDNLYWYRRVMGKEIKFLLHFVKESKQDESGMPNNRFLAERTGGTYSTLKVQPAELEDSGVYFCASSQVYEKLFFGSGTQLSVL.

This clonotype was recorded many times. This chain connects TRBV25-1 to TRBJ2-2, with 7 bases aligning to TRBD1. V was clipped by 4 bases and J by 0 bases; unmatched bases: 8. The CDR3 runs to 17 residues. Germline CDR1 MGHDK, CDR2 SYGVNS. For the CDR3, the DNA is TGTGCCAGCAGTGTCCAACGGACAGGAACGAACACCGGGGAGCTGTTTTTT. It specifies CASSVQRTGTNTGELFF.

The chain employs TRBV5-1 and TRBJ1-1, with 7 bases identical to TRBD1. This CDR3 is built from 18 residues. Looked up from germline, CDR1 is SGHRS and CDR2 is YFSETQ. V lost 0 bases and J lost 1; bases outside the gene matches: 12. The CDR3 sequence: CASSLDVWVGTANTEAFF. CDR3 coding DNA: TGCGCCAGCAGCTTGGATGTCTGGGTTGGGACAGCGAACACTGAAGCTTTCTTT.

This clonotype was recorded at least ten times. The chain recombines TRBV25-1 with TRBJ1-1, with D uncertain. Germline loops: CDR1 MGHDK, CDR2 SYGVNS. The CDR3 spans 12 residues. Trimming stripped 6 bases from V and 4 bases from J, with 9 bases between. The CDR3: CASRFLSTEAFF. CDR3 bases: TGTGCCAGCAGGTTTCTAAGCACTGAAGCTTTCTTT.

DNA of the CDR3: TGTGCCAGCAAGGACAGGGCCAATCAGCCCCAGCATTTT. Residues: CASKDRANQPQHF. V and J are TRBV2 and TRBJ1-5, with 8 bases that match TRBD1. The CDR3 totals 13 residues. The V segment lost 7 bases and the J segment 3 bases; nucleotides outside the gene matches: 2. Germline V CDR1 and CDR2: SNHLY, FYNNEI.

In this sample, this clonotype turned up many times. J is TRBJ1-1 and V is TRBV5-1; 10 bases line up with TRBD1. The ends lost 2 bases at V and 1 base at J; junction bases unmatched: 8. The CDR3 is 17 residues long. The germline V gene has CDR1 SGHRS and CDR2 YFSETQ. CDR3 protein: CASSFGPTGGSNTEAFF. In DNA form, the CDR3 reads TGCGCCAGCAGCTTTGGCCCGACAGGGGGCTCGAACACTGAAGCTTTCTTT.

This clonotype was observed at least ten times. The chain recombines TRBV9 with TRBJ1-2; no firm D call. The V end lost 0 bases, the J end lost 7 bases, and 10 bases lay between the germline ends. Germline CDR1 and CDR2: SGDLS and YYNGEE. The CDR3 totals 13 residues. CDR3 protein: CASSVAGIGGYTF. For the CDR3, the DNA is TGTGCCAGCAGCGTAGCTGGGATCGGTGGCTACACCTTC.